Included here is one T cell receptor beta chain sequence, with context. Its target is unknown. Here immunoSEQ multiplex PCR was the method, and the copy in TCRdb shows in-frame clones only, minus some. Among fewer than 130,000 clones listed, roughly 90% were seen once. This sample is part of a study of T cell responses to AZD1222 COVID-19 vaccine. Study-wide context: Pooling of second doses given at about 4 or about 12 weeks was done. The study, taken as a whole, reports: The CD4 TCRs associated with vaccination extended across spike and predominated at 160-218 and 743-854. After two AZD1222 doses, spike-specific TCR breadth and depth rose versus day 0. There were repertoire samples only from the period after the peak T cell response.

Trimming shortened V by 5 bases and J by 7 bases, and 3 bases separated the two germline ends. From germline, CDR1 is MNHEY and CDR2 SMNVEV (reference sequence). The CDR3 is made up of 10 amino acids. The receptor was isolated from an adult in good health. The sample was peripheral blood, taken on day 0 of AZD1222 vaccination. The chain joins TRBV27 to TRBJ1-5; D unresolved. The CDR3 protein is CASSEQPQHF. CDR3 sequence (DNA): TGTGCCAGCAGTGAACAGCCCCAGCATTTT.